Listed below are T cell receptor beta chains from one sample, sequenced in a study of human T cells and chemical hapten exposure. MiXCR, applied by TCRdb to the RACE reads, yields one record per CDR3 protein. Of 180,000 or so distinct CDR3 sequences listed, more than 12% are singletons. Sequenced material: whole blood, taken in connection with sensitization to the hapten diphenylcyclopropenone (DPC). All receptors come from a woman between 25 and 40 years old with alopecia areata. Some clones in this sample may be carry-over from other donors' samples. Both conserved end residues are part of each CDR3. The D gene is left open where the match is weak. Clone size appears in some rows only: once, few, many, or a class for an expanded clone.

cdr3_nt cdr3_aa clone_size j_call v_call cdr3_length d_call
TGTGCCAGCAGCGTTTCGTGGCAGGGGGGTACCTACGAGCAGTACTTC CASSVSWQGGTYEQYF few TRBJ2-7 TRBV9 16 .
TGTGCCAGCAGCTTGAAAACGGGAGGTGAAGAGACCCAGTACTTC CASSLKTGGEETQYF few TRBJ2-5 TRBV5-6 15 TRBD2
TGTGCCAGCAGCGGGGACAGACGTGGCTATAATTCACCCCTCCACTTT CASSGDRRGYNSPLHF few TRBJ1-6 TRBV5-4 16 TRBD1
TGTGCCAGCAGTTTCGGGGCAGGGTCGTCTGGCTACACCTTC CASSFGAGSSGYTF . TRBJ1-2 TRBV6-2/TRBV6-3 14 .
TGTGCCAGCAGTTACTATGGACAGCCCAATCAGCCCCAGCATTTT CASSYYGQPNQPQHF . TRBJ1-5 TRBV6-2/TRBV6-3 15 .
TGTGCCAGCAGTGGAAGACAGGGGGCTTTGGAGACCCAGTACTTC CASSGRQGALETQYF few TRBJ2-5 TRBV2 15 TRBD1
TGTGCCAGCAGCTTTGGGCGGAAAGAGACCCAGTACTTC CASSFGRKETQYF . TRBJ2-5 TRBV11-2 13 .
TGTGCCAGCAGCTTGGAGGTAGGGGTGAACACTGAAGCTTTCTTT CASSLEVGVNTEAFF . TRBJ1-1 TRBV5-4 15 .
TGCGCCAGCAGCCAAGGGGATTCACCCCTCCACTTT CASSQGDSPLHF few TRBJ1-6 TRBV4-3 12 .
TGTGCCAGCAGGAACAGGGGAACCTACGAGCAGTACTTC CASRNRGTYEQYF . TRBJ2-7 TRBV5-5 13 TRBD1
TGTGCCAGCAGCGCTGGGACCGGCAATGAGCAGTTCTTC CASSAGTGNEQFF . TRBJ2-1 TRBV9 13 .
TGTGCCAGCAGCTCCGGGGGATCGTGGACCGGGGAGCTGTTTTTT CASSSGGSWTGELFF . TRBJ2-2 TRBV11-3 15 .
TGTGCCAGCAGCTCGACGGGGGCCTACAATGAGCAGTTCTTC CASSSTGAYNEQFF few TRBJ2-1 TRBV7-9 14 .
TGTGCCAGCAGAGCCTCCTGGACAGGCCCAATCTCTGGCTACACCTTC CASRASWTGPISGYTF few TRBJ1-2 TRBV27 16 TRBD1
TGTGCCAGCAGCCAGAGTGTGGAGACCCAGTACTTC CASSQSVETQYF . TRBJ2-5 TRBV3-1 12 .
TGTGCCAGCTCACCGGCCGGGCGCGGGAACTACGAGCAGTACTTC CASSPAGRGNYEQYF . TRBJ2-7 TRBV18 15 .
TGTGCCAGCAGTTTATGGGCTAGCGGGGAACAAGAGACCCAGTACTTC CASSLWASGEQETQYF few TRBJ2-5 TRBV28 16 TRBD2
TGTGCCAGCAGCCAAGTATATAACTATGGCTACACCTTC CASSQVYNYGYTF . TRBJ1-2 TRBV14 13 .
TGCAGTGCTAGAGACGGCTACGAGCAGTACTTC CSARDGYEQYF . TRBJ2-7 TRBV20-1 11 .
TGTGCCAGCAGCTTGGCCACAGGGGAAAACTATGGCTACACCTTC CASSLATGENYGYTF . TRBJ1-2 TRBV5-5 15 TRBD1
TGTGCCAGCAGCTTAGGTTTCGGGACACTAAGCACAGATACGCAGTATTTT CASSLGFGTLSTDTQYF . TRBJ2-3 TRBV7-9 17 .
TGTGCCAGCAGCCTCACAGGGGGCACGGAGCGGAATCAGCCCCAGCATTTT CASSLTGGTERNQPQHF . TRBJ1-5 TRBV27 17 TRBD1
TGTGCCACGAGAGACGGGATCAATCAGCCCCAGCATTTT CATRDGINQPQHF . TRBJ1-5 TRBV24-1 13 .
TGTGCCAGCAGTGCGAGGGGTTTAGCCAAAAACATTCAGTACTTC CASSARGLAKNIQYF few TRBJ2-4 TRBV2 15 .
TGTGCCAGCAGCTTAGGCATCACCGGGGAGCTGTTTTTT CASSLGITGELFF many TRBJ2-2 TRBV11-2 13 .
TGCGCCAGCAGCCAAGATTGGGAGGGGGGGCGTCACAATGAGCAGTTCTTC CASSQDWEGGRHNEQFF . TRBJ2-1 TRBV4-1 17 .
TGCAGCGTTGACTCGGCCCGGACAGGGACGGATGGCTACACCTTC CSVDSARTGTDGYTF . TRBJ1-2 TRBV29-1 15 TRBD1
TGCAGCGTTGAGACAGGGGGCAAGAACGAGCAGTACTTC CSVETGGKNEQYF . TRBJ2-7 TRBV29-1 13 TRBD1
TGTGCCAGCAGAGCGCCCCGCGGAGCTTTCTTT CASRAPRGAFF . TRBJ1-1 TRBV28 11 .
TGCGCCAGCAGCGCGGGACAGAACTATGGCTACACCTTC CASSAGQNYGYTF . TRBJ1-2 TRBV5-1 13 TRBD1
TGCGCCAGCACCCTAGCGGGAGGGGAATCCAATGAGCAGTTCTTC CASTLAGGESNEQFF many TRBJ2-1 TRBV5-1 15 TRBD2
TGCGCCAGCAGCCCTATGACAGAAATCTATGGCTACACCTTC CASSPMTEIYGYTF few TRBJ1-2 TRBV5-1 14 .
TGTGCCAGCAGGGGAGGTACCCCCCGCGGGTTAAATGAGCAGTTCTTC CASRGGTPRGLNEQFF . TRBJ2-1 TRBV7-2 16 .
TGCGCCAGCAGTGGACTTACGAGCACCGAGCAGTACTTC CASSGLTSTEQYF few TRBJ2-7 TRBV10-1 13 .
TGTGCCAGCAGCCGTGGAGGCCCCGTAATCTACGAGCAGTACTTC CASSRGGPVIYEQYF . TRBJ2-7 TRBV7-8 15 .
TGTGCCAGCAGCGCAACCGGGACGGCTAATTCACCCCTCCACTTT CASSATGTANSPLHF many TRBJ1-6 TRBV11-1 15 .
TGTGCCAGCAGCCAAGATGGGCGAAGAAACAAAGCTTTCTTT CASSQDGRRNKAFF . TRBJ1-1 TRBV3-1 14 .
TGTGCCAGCAGTTACCCCGGAGGAGAGAGCAATCAGCCCCAGCATTTT CASSYPGGESNQPQHF . TRBJ1-5 TRBV6-6 16 .
TGTGCCAGCAGCTTTAGGGACAGATTCAATGAGCAGTTCTTC CASSFRDRFNEQFF . TRBJ2-1 TRBV7-2 14 TRBD1
TGCGGTCGCCGGGGTGCCTATGGCTACACCTTC CGRRGAYGYTF few TRBJ1-2 TRBV29-1 11 .
TGCGCCAGCAGCCAAGGACCGGGACAACAAGAGACCCAGTACTTC CASSQGPGQQETQYF few TRBJ2-5 TRBV4-3 15 .
TGTGCCAGCAGCCCAAAACCACCGGGACAGGGAGAAACTGAAGCTTTCTTT CASSPKPPGQGETEAFF few TRBJ1-1 TRBV7-8 17 TRBD1
TGTGCCAGCAGCTCGAGGAGGGCCTACGAGCAGTACTTC CASSSRRAYEQYF few TRBJ2-7 TRBV7-2 13 .
TGTGCCAGCAGCTTGGATGGAGGGGGGCAGCCCCAGCATTTT CASSLDGGGQPQHF few TRBJ1-5 TRBV5-5 14 .
TGTGCCAGCAACAGGACCCCGGGGCGTAATTCACCCCTCCACTTT CASNRTPGRNSPLHF many TRBJ1-6 TRBV3-1 15 .
TGTGCCAGCCTGACCCCCCCTATTCCTGAAGCTTTCTTT CASLTPPIPEAFF . TRBJ1-1 TRBV7-2 13 .
TGTGCCTGGACCACTCAAACCAATTCACCCCTCCACTTT CAWTTQTNSPLHF . TRBJ1-6 TRBV30 13 .
TGTGCCAGCAGCTTAGGAGCCCGGCCAGATACGCAGTATTTT CASSLGARPDTQYF few TRBJ2-3 TRBV11-2 14 .
TGTGCCAGCAGTGACGCTCGAAGGCAGGATGCCTACGAGCAGTACTTC CASSDARRQDAYEQYF few TRBJ2-7 TRBV6-1 16 .
TGCAGCGTTGCCCGGGGCACCGGGGAGCTGTTTTTT CSVARGTGELFF . TRBJ2-2 TRBV29-1 12 .
TGTGCCAGCAGCTTGGATGTCACTAATGAAAAACTGTTTTTT CASSLDVTNEKLFF . TRBJ1-4 TRBV7-2 14 .
TGCGCCAGCAGCTCACAGGCGGTGAACAATGAGCAGTTCTTC CASSSQAVNNEQFF many TRBJ2-1 TRBV5-1 14 .
TGTGCCTGGAGTCTTCCAGAGACCCAGTACTTC CAWSLPETQYF . TRBJ2-5 TRBV30 11 .
TGTGCCAGCAGTTACCCAGACAGTTCTTATCAGCCCCAGCATTTT CASSYPDSSYQPQHF many TRBJ1-5 TRBV6-2/TRBV6-3 15 .
TGTGCCAGTAGTCTGCGGGGGGAAGCTTTCTTT CASSLRGEAFF many TRBJ1-1 TRBV19 11 .
TGTGCCAGCGGGCTTAGAGGTGGTGAGCAGTTCTTC CASGLRGGEQFF . TRBJ2-1 TRBV7-2 12 .
TGTGCCAGCAGCTCGACAGGGTTCGGCTACACCTTC CASSSTGFGYTF few TRBJ1-2 TRBV5-4 12 TRBD1
TGTGCCAGCAGAATCGCTGGGTGGGCTGAAGCTTTCTTT CASRIAGWAEAFF few TRBJ1-1 TRBV11-2 13 .
TGCGCCAGCAGCCAAACCCATAATCGAGCGGGGGGCGGTGACGAGCAGTACTTC CASSQTHNRAGGGDEQYF . TRBJ2-7 TRBV4-1 18 TRBD2
TGTGCCAGCAGTTTATCCCGCAGGGGGCTAGATACGCAGTATTTT CASSLSRRGLDTQYF . TRBJ2-3 TRBV27 15 TRBD1